Each of the 26 T cell receptor beta chains below was sequenced from the same sample in a study of cytomegalovirus exposure and HLA in healthy donors. The PCR had 60 Vbeta and 13 Jbeta primers. Libraries were prepared by immunoSEQ multiplex PCR; TCRdb keeps only in-frame clonotypes and omits some of them. The data show approximately 210,000 clones, under 85% seen once. The specimen was PBMCs. Receptors were obtained from a woman aged 45-65 years in good health and CMV-seropositive.

The rearrangement links TRBV2 to TRBJ1-2; 7 bases match TRBD1. The CDR3 is 15 amino acids. CDR1 SNHLY and CDR2 FYNNEI come from the germline V gene. J gave up 7 bases and V 4 bases, and 12 bases lay outside the gene matches. Written as DNA, the CDR3 is TGTGCCAGCAGTGGTAGCACAGGGGTATGGTCTGGCTACACCTTC. It encodes CASSGSTGVWSGYTF.

V is TRBV14 and J is TRBJ1-2, with TRBD1 matching over 7 bases. Germline V gene lookup returns CDR1 SGHDN and CDR2 FVKESK. J lost 4 bases, V lost 3 bases, and 2 bases had no gene match. The CDR3 contains 13 residues. The CDR3, as DNA: TGTGCCAGCAGCCAGGGACAGACCTATGGCTACACCTTC. Translation gives CASSQGQTYGYTF.

This chain links TRBV4-2 with TRBJ1-2; 10 nucleotides agree with TRBD1. V was pared by 2 bases and J by 8 bases, with 8 bases of the junction left unmatched. Germline V CDR1 and CDR2: LGHNA, YNFKEQ. The CDR3 runs 15 residues. CDR3 amino acids: CASSQPKTGGGGYTF. Here the CDR3 DNA reads TGTGCCAGCAGCCAACCTAAGACAGGGGGCGGAGGCTACACCTTC.

The chain uses TRBV5-1 and TRBJ2-3, with 7 bases that match TRBD2. This CDR3 contains 15 residues. Germline assignment: CDR1 SGHRS and CDR2 YFSETQ. Germline trimming cut 2 bases from V and 0 bases from J; bases unmatched to any gene: 3. DNA for the CDR3: TGCGCCAGCAGCTTAGCGGGGTCTAGCACAGATACGCAGTATTTT. Its translation is CASSLAGSSTDTQYF.

V is TRBV7-8 and J is TRBJ2-1; the D gene is possibly TRBD2 (5 bases). V lost 6 bases to trimming and J lost 12 bases, with 15 bases between them. The germline V gene encodes CDR1 SGHVS and CDR2 FQNEAQ. The CDR3 has 12 residues. CDR3 nucleotides: TGTGCCAGCAGTTATCAGGAGGTTGGGCAGTTCTTC. As protein: CASSYQEVGQFF.

V is TRBV7-8 and J is TRBJ2-7; the match to TRBD2 covers 9 bases. This CDR3 is 18 amino acids long. V lost 1 base to trimming and J lost 4 bases; unmatched junction nucleotides: 14. CDR1 SGHVS and CDR2 FQNEAQ come from the germline V gene. This CDR3 is CASSLERGGRRGGYEQYF. The CDR3 DNA sequence: TGTGCCAGCAGCTTAGAGCGGGGAGGGCGGCGGGGGGGATACGAGCAGTACTTC.

The gene calls are TRBV7-2 and TRBJ2-5; D unclear. The CDR3 runs to 17 residues. V was clipped by 5 bases and J by 0 bases, with 19 bases between them. Germline CDR1 SGHTA, CDR2 FQGNSA. CDR3 nucleotides: TGTGCCAGCAGCCCCAGGTTAAGAGCACCAAACCAAGAGACCCAGTACTTC. It translates to CASSPRLRAPNQETQYF.

The chain combines TRBV27 with TRBJ2-7; D possibly corresponds to TRBD1 (6 bases). CDR3 length: 14 amino acids. Trimming left V 6 bases short and J 3 bases short, with 15 bases between. Germline V gene lookup returns CDR1 MNHEY and CDR2 SMNVEV (reference sequence). The CDR3 nucleotides read TGTGCCAGCAGCTATACCGGGACAAGCTACGAGCAGTACTTC. Protein sequence: CASSYTGTSYEQYF.

This clone was seen more than once but under ten times. The chain joins TRBV5-4 to TRBJ2-5; 8 bases are a match to TRBD2. V dropped 5 bases and J dropped 0; count of bases not matched to a gene: 3. The germline V gene encodes CDR1 SGHNT and CDR2 YYREEE (reference sequence). This CDR3 comprises 14 residues. In DNA, the CDR3 is TGTGCCAGCAGACCGGGGGGGTACCAAGAGACCCAGTACTTC. It yields the protein CASRPGGYQETQYF.

This chain connects TRBV5-6 to TRBJ2-3; a weak D match, TRBD2 (5 bases). Trimming pared 2 bases from V and 3 bases from J, leaving 10 bases between. CDR1 is SGHDT, CDR2 YYEEEE, per germline. CDR3 size: 14 residues. The chain's CDR3 is CASSFRGRTDTQYF. As DNA, the CDR3 is TGTGCCAGCAGCTTTCGGGGTAGGACAGATACGCAGTATTTT.

The V call is TRBV19, the J call TRBJ1-3; 7 nucleotides align to TRBD1. CDR3 size: 16 residues. J was trimmed by 4 bases and V by 6 bases; bases with no gene match: 12. CDR1 and CDR2 from the germline V gene are LNHDA and SQIVND (reference sequence). The CDR3 here is CASRIQGTVGGNTIYF. In DNA, the CDR3 is TGTGCCAGTAGAATACAGGGGACGGTCGGCGGAAACACCATATATTTT.

A few counts support this clone. The chain combines TRBV19 with TRBJ1-5; TRBD1 agrees at 8 bases. Germline V gene lookup returns CDR1 LNHDA and CDR2 SQIVND (reference sequence). V dropped 6 bases and J dropped 3; count of bases not matched to a gene: 7. The CDR3 contains 15 residues. This CDR3 reads CASRRRGQANQPQHF. CDR3 nucleotide sequence: TGTGCCAGTAGGAGGAGGGGACAGGCCAATCAGCCCCAGCATTTT. The whole variable domain, remainder taken from reference TRBV19 and TRBJ1-5, is DGGITQSPKYLFRKEGQNVTLSCEQNLNHDAMYWYRQDPGQGLRLIYYSQIVNDFQKGDIAEGYSVSREKKESFPLTVTSAQKNPTAFYLCASRRRGQANQPQHFGDGTRLSIL.

The genes are TRBV7-2 and TRBJ2-3; TRBD2 aligns across 13 bases. V gave up 5 bases and J gave up 1 base; unmatched junction bases: 6. This CDR3 spans 17 amino acids. Germline loops: CDR1 SGHTA, CDR2 FQGNSA. CDR3 coding DNA: TGTGCCAGCAGCCACCTCGGACTAGCGGGGGGCACAGATACGCAGTATTTT. This gives the protein CASSHLGLAGGTDTQYF.

This clone was observed a handful of times. CDR3 loop: CASSRIQGDTEAFF. The CDR3 coding sequence is TGTGCCAGCAGCCGGATTCAGGGGGACACTGAAGCTTTCTTT. The rearrangement uses TRBV5-6 and TRBJ1-1; 7 nucleotides agree with TRBD1. The CDR3 loop spans 14 amino acids. J was trimmed by 3 bases and V by 4 bases; bases with no gene match: 6. From germline, CDR1 is SGHDT and CDR2 YYEEEE.

This clone was recorded once. The rearrangement uses TRBV11-3 and TRBJ2-2, with 8 nucleotides matching TRBD1. Germline values: CDR1 SGHNT, CDR2 YENEEA. After removal of 5 bases from V and 3 bases from J, the junction contained 5 bases not matched to a gene. This CDR3 has 15 residues. The CDR3 DNA reads as TGTGCCAGCAGCCTAGGACAGGGATACACCGGGGAGCTGTTTTTT. It specifies CASSLGQGYTGELFF.

The chain recombines TRBV27 with TRBJ2-6, with TRBD1 matching 10 bases. The CDR3 extends over 19 amino acids. Germline CDR1 is MNHEY and CDR2 is SMNVEV (reference sequence). V lost 7 bases, J lost 1 base, and 13 bases stayed unmatched. CDR3 loop: CASKVRAGQGMSGANVLTF. The CDR3 region has the DNA TGTGCCAGCAAAGTCAGAGCGGGACAGGGGATGTCTGGGGCCAACGTCCTGACTTTC.

In this sample, this clone turned up once. V usage is TRBV5-6 and J usage is TRBJ1-4; D may be TRBD1 (6 bases). Per germline, CDR1 SGHDT and CDR2 YYEEEE. CDR3 length equals 14 residues. V lost 3 bases to trimming and J lost 3 bases, with 9 bases between them. The CDR3 DNA follows: TGTGCCAGCAGCTGGGGGGGCTCTAATGAAAAACTGTTTTTT. Residues: CASSWGGSNEKLFF. The full variable domain, with the rest looked up from reference TRBV5-6 and TRBJ1-4, is DAGVTQSPTHLIKTRGQQVTLRCSPKSGHDTVSWYQQALGQGPQFIFQYYEEEERQRGNFPDRFSGHQFPNYSSELNVNALLLGDSALYLCASSWGGSNEKLFFGSGTQLSVL.

The rearrangement uses TRBV11-2 and TRBJ2-5; D uncertain. The CDR3 covers 12 residues. Germline V gene lookup returns CDR1 SGHAT and CDR2 FQNNGV. V shed 6 bases and J shed 5 bases, with 10 bases lying between them. CDR3 DNA: TGTGCCAGCAGGCTTAATGAGGAGACCCAGTACTTC. As protein: CASRLNEETQYF.

This chain connects TRBV27 to TRBJ2-1, with TRBD2 as a possible D gene (7 bases). The ends were cut back, 5 bases at V and 5 bases at J, with 25 bases in the middle. The germline V gene encodes CDR1 MNHEY and CDR2 SMNVEV (reference sequence). This CDR3 region has 18 residues. The CDR3 nucleotides read TGTGCCAGCAGTCTCCTCCTTGGGAGGGGGGCGTCAAACAATGAGCAGTTCTTC. Protein product: CASSLLLGRGASNNEQFF.

The V gene is TRBV4-1, the J gene TRBJ1-1; D unresolved. CDR1 is MGHRA, CDR2 YSYEKL, per germline. Trimming removed 3 bases from V and 0 bases from J, with 11 bases in between. The CDR3 contains 15 residues. DNA of the CDR3: TGCGCCAGCAGCCACCGGAGCCCCTTGAACACTGAAGCTTTCTTT. This codes for CASSHRSPLNTEAFF.

The CDR3 region has the DNA TGTGCCAGCAGCTTAGCCCTCACAGATACGCAGTATTTT. Translated: CASSLALTDTQYF. This chain joins TRBV7-2 and TRBJ2-3, with D unclear. CDR1 and CDR2 (germline): SGHTA, FQGNSA. V lost 0 bases and J lost 2, with 3 bases in between. This CDR3 is 13 amino acids long. The full variable domain, its missing parts supplied by reference TRBV7-2 and TRBJ2-3, is GAGVSQSPSNKVTEKGKDVELRCDPISGHTALYWYRQSLGQGLEFLIYFQGNSAPDKSGLPSDRFSAERTGGSVSTLTIQRTQQEDSAVYLCASSLALTDTQYFGPGTRLTVL.

DNA for the CDR3: TGTGCCAGCAGTTTTGAAGGGACTAGCACAGATACGCAGTATTTT. Protein product: CASSFEGTSTDTQYF. The rearrangement links TRBV28 to TRBJ2-3, with TRBD2 as a possible D gene (6 bases). The CDR3 length is 15 residues. Trimming left V 3 bases short and J 0 bases short, with 10 bases between. Germline assignment: CDR1 MDHEN and CDR2 SYDVKM.

The CDR3 sequence is CASSQLAGVNTGELFF. In nucleotides, the CDR3 is TGTGCCAGTAGTCAACTAGCGGGGGTCAACACCGGGGAGCTGTTTTTT. V usage is TRBV19 and J usage is TRBJ2-2; the match to TRBD2 covers 11 bases. The CDR3 has 16 amino acids. The J segment lost 2 bases and the V segment lost 5 bases, leaving 4 bases of the junction unmatched. CDR1 and CDR2 (germline): LNHDA, SQIVND (reference sequence).

This chain connects TRBV7-2 to TRBJ2-5; 8 bases map to TRBD2. V shed 1 base, J shed 5 bases, and the junction held 6 bases outside the gene matches. The CDR3 consists of 15 residues. CDR1 is SGHTA, CDR2 FQGNSA, per germline. CDR3 region: CASSLDSGEGETQYF. In DNA form, the CDR3 reads TGTGCCAGCAGCTTAGATAGCGGGGAGGGGGAGACCCAGTACTTC.

This clone was seen only a few times. V usage is TRBV13 and J usage is TRBJ1-1; D is perhaps TRBD1 (5 bases). CDR1 is PRHDT and CDR2 is FYEKMQ in the germline V gene (reference sequence). This CDR3 is 14 amino acids long. With 6 bases removed from V and 5 bases from J, the gap between germline ends came to 16 bases. For the CDR3, the DNA is TGTGCCAGCAGTACGGACCGGGGGTGGACTGAAGCTTTCTTT. Residues: CASSTDRGWTEAFF.

This clone was counted once. The chain recombines TRBV5-1 with TRBJ2-1; tentatively, D is TRBD2 (6 bases). V lost 2 bases to trimming and J lost 4 bases, with 10 bases between them. The length of the CDR3 is 14 residues. CDR1 is SGHRS, CDR2 YFSETQ, per germline. The CDR3 region is CASSFRDSYNEQFF. The CDR3 nucleotides read TGCGCCAGCAGCTTCCGGGACTCATACAATGAGCAGTTCTTC.